Listed below are T cell receptor beta chains from one sample, sequenced in a study of T-cell reconstitution after alpha-beta-depleted transplantation in children. MiXCR, applied by TCRdb to the PCR reads, yields one record per CDR3 protein. Here the sample spans approximately 640,000 distinct CDR3 sequences, over 15% being singletons. The source material was PBMCs from the stem cell graft donor, sampled from the stem cell graft. The receptors derive from a human donor who donated a stem cell graft to a child with acute myeloid leukemia. The conserved cysteine and the conserved F or W are not part of the CDR3 here. Fields, in order: V gene, clone size, D gene, J gene, CDR3 protein. D genes are given only for firm matches. Expanded clones get a size class; other rows say once, few or many, or leave the size out.

TRBV29-1	NA	TRBD2	TRBJ2-5	SVGVGGDQETQY
TRBV4-3	NA	NA	TRBJ2-1	ASSQDDQASANEQF
TRBV11-3	NA	TRBD1	TRBJ2-6	ASSSPGQGTGANVLT
TRBV29-1	many	NA	TRBJ1-3	SVVTSGVGNTIY
TRBV4-3	few	NA	TRBJ1-4	ASSQLDRPTNEKLF
TRBV15	many	TRBD2	TRBJ2-1	ATSRESPGLRYNEQF
TRBV12-3/TRBV12-4	NA	NA	TRBJ1-5	ASSRGGRNQPQH
TRBV7-2	few	NA	TRBJ2-3	ASSGLATDTQY
TRBV4-1	few	TRBD2	TRBJ2-2	ASRRGGNDGELF
TRBV28	NA	NA	TRBJ1-1	ASSLGSGTDEAF
TRBV20-1	NA	NA	TRBJ2-3	SARGRGGADTQY
TRBV20-1	many	NA	TRBJ1-2	SASRHGYT
TRBV11-2	few	NA	TRBJ2-2	ASSYNRYGGENTGELF
TRBV24-1	NA	TRBD1	TRBJ2-2	ATSVRDRPGELF
TRBV20-1	many	NA	TRBJ1-1	SARDLKGRAVELAF
TRBV29-1	many	NA	TRBJ1-1	SVEKGGVGTEAF
TRBV15	many	NA	TRBJ2-5	ATSRGAGNGETQY
TRBV11-1	few	TRBD2	TRBJ2-1	ASSLVGSGGASYNEQF
TRBV12-3/TRBV12-4	many	TRBD1	TRBJ2-7	ASSLAWQGAKGQY
TRBV20-1	NA	TRBD2	TRBJ2-1	SANQRGGSYNEQF
TRBV6-5	many	NA	TRBJ2-7	ASSSDRRAYEQY
TRBV7-9	NA	NA	TRBJ2-1	ASSLRVPSYNEQF
TRBV20-1	many	NA	TRBJ1-5	SARVNASPQPQH
TRBV13	few	NA	TRBJ1-1	ASSLVGDDTEAF
TRBV20-1	many	NA	TRBJ2-5	SASHRDLWGQETQY
TRBV27	many	NA	TRBJ2-7	ASSLSKAAASYEQY
TRBV7-9	few	NA	TRBJ2-1	ASSHPGSYNEQF
TRBV7-2	few	NA	TRBJ2-5	ASSLGQRNMKETQY
TRBV7-9	few	NA	TRBJ1-1	ASSFRGDQPAF
TRBV5-1	many	TRBD1	TRBJ2-7	ASSLQGPGQGGNEQY
TRBV20-1	many	NA	TRBJ2-3	SARDQRAEYTQY
TRBV29-1	many	NA	TRBJ2-7	SVEVEGNLYEQY
TRBV4-3	many	TRBD2	TRBJ2-7	ASSPGGLGYEQY
TRBV12-3/TRBV12-4	NA	TRBD1	TRBJ1-1	ASNRGQMNTESF
TRBV27	few	NA	TRBJ2-3	ASSFRRLSTDTQY
TRBV28	many	NA	TRBJ1-1	ASSLFGGWGTEAF
TRBV29-1	many	NA	TRBJ1-1	SVEVFTEAF
TRBV12-3/TRBV12-4	NA	NA	TRBJ2-2	ASSGGRAQTGELF
TRBV24-1	many	NA	TRBJ1-5	ATSMAGAGQPQH
TRBV5-1	many	NA	TRBJ1-1	ASSSGEAASEAF